These T cell receptor beta chains were read from a single sample in a study of blood T cell repertoires in COVID-19. Using immunoSEQ multiplex PCR, the repertoire was profiled, and TCRdb retains in-frame clones only, with some absent. The sample records 130,000 or so clones, approximately 80% being singletons. Sequencing input: PBMCs or T cells enriched from blood (not recorded which). The source is a middle-aged man who had recovered from COVID-19. The conserved cysteine and the conserved F or W are not part of the CDR3 here. The order of the fields is J gene, V gene, CDR3 protein.

j_gene: TRBJ2-7; v_gene: TRBV30; CDR3aa: AWSLRGSAYEQY
j_gene: TRBJ2-7; v_gene: TRBV11-1; CDR3aa: ASTLSGTGGREQY
j_gene: TRBJ1-1; v_gene: TRBV19; CDR3aa: ASSKGASYTEAF
j_gene: TRBJ1-2; v_gene: TRBV5-6; CDR3aa: ASSLAVPYGYT
j_gene: TRBJ2-7; v_gene: TRBV30; CDR3aa: AWRGRDYEQY
j_gene: TRBJ1-1; v_gene: TRBV19; CDR3aa: ASSLGQVNTEAF
j_gene: TRBJ2-4; v_gene: TRBV5-4; CDR3aa: ASSLGSLRGGKNIQY
j_gene: TRBJ2-2; v_gene: TRBV16; CDR3aa: ASSHPRANTGELF
j_gene: TRBJ1-4; v_gene: TRBV4-1; CDR3aa: ASSQGGGIYEKLF
j_gene: TRBJ1-6; v_gene: TRBV27; CDR3aa: ASRGGDGSPLH
j_gene: TRBJ1-2; v_gene: TRBV9; CDR3aa: ASSRDRGYGYT
j_gene: TRBJ1-6; v_gene: TRBV20-1; CDR3aa: SASPGHDNSPLH
j_gene: TRBJ2-7; v_gene: TRBV9; CDR3aa: ASSPRDSSYEQY
j_gene: TRBJ2-6; v_gene: TRBV5-8; CDR3aa: ASSLSRGSVSGANVLT
j_gene: TRBJ1-6; v_gene: TRBV5-5; CDR3aa: ASSFRGDSASPLH
j_gene: TRBJ2-2; v_gene: TRBV5-6; CDR3aa: ASSLAVYTGELF
j_gene: TRBJ1-4; v_gene: TRBV19; CDR3aa: ASSLQGAVEKLF
j_gene: TRBJ2-5; v_gene: TRBV27; CDR3aa: ASSPRSLETQY
j_gene: TRBJ1-5; v_gene: TRBV19; CDR3aa: ASSSTGAGGNDNQPQH
j_gene: TRBJ1-1; v_gene: TRBV7-3; CDR3aa: ASSLSGTGTEAF
j_gene: TRBJ2-7; v_gene: TRBV27; CDR3aa: ASSLDRGLTYEQY
j_gene: TRBJ1-5; v_gene: TRBV5-5; CDR3aa: ASSREGQGDQPQH
j_gene: TRBJ1-5; v_gene: TRBV16; CDR3aa: ASSQRDRDQPQH
j_gene: TRBJ2-2; v_gene: TRBV27; CDR3aa: ASSWLAGTGELF
j_gene: TRBJ1-6; v_gene: TRBV7-2; CDR3aa: ASSQTGWNSPLH
j_gene: TRBJ2-7; v_gene: TRBV3-1/TRBV3-2; CDR3aa: ASSQERRDRGYYEQY
j_gene: TRBJ2-3; v_gene: TRBV4-1; CDR3aa: ASSQVGTPTDTQY
j_gene: TRBJ2-3; v_gene: TRBV30; CDR3aa: AWLTGATDTQY
j_gene: TRBJ1-1; v_gene: TRBV19; CDR3aa: ASSISWGAGSQNTEAF
j_gene: TRBJ2-3; v_gene: TRBV28; CDR3aa: ASSFTTGETDTQY
j_gene: TRBJ2-7; v_gene: TRBV4-1; CDR3aa: ASSQDPGVFSYEQY
j_gene: TRBJ2-7; v_gene: TRBV19; CDR3aa: ASSRPGQGADEQY
j_gene: TRBJ1-2; v_gene: TRBV21-1; CDR3aa: ASSEGQGHNYGYT
j_gene: TRBJ1-5; v_gene: TRBV30; CDR3aa: AWSQGSSGNQPQH
j_gene: TRBJ2-1; v_gene: TRBV7-3; CDR3aa: ASSLIPLAGGPNEQF
j_gene: TRBJ2-7; v_gene: TRBV6-4; CDR3aa: ASDRGLQY
j_gene: TRBJ2-1; v_gene: TRBV15; CDR3aa: ATSRTPVTHNEQF
j_gene: TRBJ2-1; v_gene: TRBV7-9; CDR3aa: ASSSQGSNEQF
j_gene: TRBJ1-2; v_gene: TRBV12-3/TRBV12-4; CDR3aa: ASSFSTYGYT